The T cell receptor (beta chain) under discussion was sequenced for a study of T cell responses to AZD1222 COVID-19 vaccine. Study-wide results and caveats: The donor cohort was predominantly white British with a female majority, and clonal diversity may have been underestimated.

In regard to this clone: Antigen: not known.

There are 14 residues in the CDR3. The germline V and J ends were trimmed by 3 bases and 1 base, with 9 bases remaining between them. In germline, CDR1 is MNHEY, CDR2 SVGAGI. The assay was immunoSEQ multiplex PCR, and TCRdb's table has in-frame clones only and misses some. The table shows 140,000 to 150,000 clones, with 90% to 95% occurring only once. The gene calls are TRBV6-5 and TRBJ1-1; D call uncertain. The clonotype originates from an adult in good health. The sequencing here drew on peripheral blood, taken on day 0 of AZD1222 vaccination. In DNA, the CDR3 is TGTGCCAGCAGTTATAAACTTGGGAACACTGAAGCTTTCTTT. Encoded protein: CASSYKLGNTEAFF.